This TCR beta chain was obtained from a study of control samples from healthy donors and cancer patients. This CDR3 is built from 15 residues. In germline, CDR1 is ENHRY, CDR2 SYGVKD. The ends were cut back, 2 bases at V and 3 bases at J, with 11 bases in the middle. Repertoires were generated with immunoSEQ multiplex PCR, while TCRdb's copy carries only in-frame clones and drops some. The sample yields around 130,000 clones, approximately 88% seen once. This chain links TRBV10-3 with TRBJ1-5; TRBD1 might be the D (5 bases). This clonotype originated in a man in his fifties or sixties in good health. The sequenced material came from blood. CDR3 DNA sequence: TGTGCCATCAGTGAGATGGGGCTTAACAATCAGCCCCAGCATTTT. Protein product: CAISEMGLNNQPQHF.